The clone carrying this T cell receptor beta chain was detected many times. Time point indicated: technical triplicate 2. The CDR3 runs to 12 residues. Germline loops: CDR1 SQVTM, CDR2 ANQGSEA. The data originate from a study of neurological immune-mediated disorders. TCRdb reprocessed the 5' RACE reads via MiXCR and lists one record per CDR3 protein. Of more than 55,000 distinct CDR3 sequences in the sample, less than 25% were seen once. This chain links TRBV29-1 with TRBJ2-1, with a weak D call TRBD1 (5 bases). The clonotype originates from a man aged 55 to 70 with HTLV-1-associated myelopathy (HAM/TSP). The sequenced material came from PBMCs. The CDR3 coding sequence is TGCAGGTGCCAGCTAGGGGTGGGTGAGCAGTTCTTC. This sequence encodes CRCQLGVGEQFF.